The next 26 T cell receptor beta chains were all read from a single sample in a study of blood T cell repertoires in COVID-19. Profiled with immunoSEQ multiplex PCR; TCRdb holds only in-frame clones, not every one. This table has about 73,000 clones, 89% appearing once. The source material was peripheral blood. All receptors come from a man of 80 years or more with acute or convalescent COVID-19.

The J gene is TRBJ2-5, the V gene TRBV7-9, with no clear D. The CDR3 runs to 13 residues. Trimming removed 1 base at V and 5 bases at J, with 8 bases between. Germline V gene sequence: CDR1 SEHNR, CDR2 FQNEAQ (reference sequence). CDR3 in DNA: TGTGCCAGCAGCTTAGATACCGAGGAGACCCAGTACTTC. Protein product: CASSLDTEETQYF.

The chain is built from TRBV5-1 and TRBJ2-5; 8 nucleotides match TRBD2. CDR3 length: 16 amino acids. The V and J ends lost 3 bases and 0 bases, in that order; junction bases with no gene match: 7. CDR1 is SGHRS and CDR2 is YFSETQ in the germline V gene. The CDR3 DNA reads as TGCGCCAGCAGCTGGGGTAGCGGGGTAAACCAAGAGACCCAGTACTTC. Protein product: CASSWGSGVNQETQYF.

The rearrangement joins TRBV3-1 (or the pseudogene TRBV3-2) to TRBJ1-4, with D tentatively TRBD1 (5 bases). Per germline, CDR1 LGHDT and CDR2 YNNKEL (reference sequence). The V gene lost 4 bases and the J gene lost 7 bases, with 22 bases spanning the gap. The CDR3 sequence is 17 residues long. CDR3 protein: CASSPPAWGREGEKLFF. DNA for the CDR3: TGTGCCAGCAGCCCTCCCGCATGGGGGAGGGAGGGTGAAAAACTGTTTTTT.

V usage is TRBV6-1 and J usage is TRBJ2-7; 8 nucleotides agree with TRBD2. Germline V gene sequence: CDR1 MNHNS, CDR2 SASEGT. Trimming cost V 5 bases and J 5 bases; bases outside gene matches: 8. The CDR3 is 14 amino acids. CDR3 sequence: CASSTQTSVHEQYF. The CDR3 DNA reads TGTGCCAGCAGTACCCAGACTAGCGTCCACGAGCAGTACTTC.

The CDR3 sequence is CASTGGQNIYGYTF. For the CDR3, the DNA is TGTGCCAGCACCGGGGGGCAGAATATCTATGGCTACACCTTC. The chain has TRBV2 and TRBJ1-2; a possible D gene is TRBD1 (6 bases). The CDR3 totals 14 residues. The V end lost 7 bases, the J end lost 4 bases, and 16 bases lay between the germline ends. Germline CDR1 and CDR2: SNHLY and FYNNEI. Looking up the rest from reference TRBV2 and TRBJ1-2 gives the full variable domain: EPEVTQTPSHQVTQMGQEVILRCVPISNHLYFYWYRQILGQKVEFLVSFYNNEISEKSEIFDDQFSVERPDGSNFTLKIRSTKLEDSAMYFCASTGGQNIYGYTFGSGTRLTVV.

The V and J genes are TRBV18 and TRBJ2-7, with 14 bases fitting TRBD2. From germline, CDR1 is KGHSH and CDR2 LQKENI. J was trimmed by 5 bases and V by 3 bases; bases with no gene match: 3. CDR3 length: 15 residues. The CDR3: CASSPTSGRVNEQYF. CDR3 in DNA: TGTGCCAGCTCACCGACTAGCGGGAGGGTAAACGAGCAGTACTTC.

This sequence joins TRBV27 and TRBJ2-7; maybe TRBD2 (7 bases). CDR1 is MNHEY and CDR2 is SMNVEV in the germline V gene (reference sequence). Deletions cut 4 bases from V and 6 bases from J, with 13 bases between. CDR3 size: 13 residues. The DNA of the CDR3 is TGTGCCAGCAGTTGGGGGGGCGGGGGCGAGCAGTACTTC. Protein: CASSWGGGGEQYF.

This chain uses TRBV2 with TRBJ2-7, with a tentative D call TRBD2 (6 bases). The germline V gene has CDR1 SNHLY and CDR2 FYNNEI. This CDR3 has 13 amino acids. V dropped 2 bases and J dropped 8 bases, with 13 bases sitting between them. The CDR3 reads CASSEFGGLKQYF. The CDR3 DNA sequence: TGTGCCAGCAGTGAATTCGGAGGGCTAAAGCAGTACTTC.

V is TRBV2 and J is TRBJ1-4; a possible D gene is TRBD1 (6 bases). CDR1 is SNHLY, CDR2 FYNNEI, per germline. The CDR3 has 17 amino acids. V dropped 4 bases and J dropped 0 bases, with 15 bases sitting between them. In nucleotides, the CDR3 is TGTGCCAGCAGTGGTGCCCGGGACATCGCAACTAATGAAAAACTGTTTTTT. Its translation: CASSGARDIATNEKLFF.

V usage is TRBV2 and J usage is TRBJ1-6; TRBD1 aligns across 8 bases. After removal of 8 bases from V and 8 bases from J, the junction contained 8 bases not matched to a gene. Germline V gives CDR1 SNHLY, CDR2 FYNNEI. The CDR3 runs 14 residues. The CDR3 sequence: CASGLDRGHSPLHF. CDR3 DNA: TGTGCCAGCGGGTTAGACAGGGGACATTCACCCCTCCACTTT.

CDR3 region: CASSYSSGRAETQYF. For the CDR3, the DNA is TGTGCCAGCAGTTACTCGAGCGGGAGGGCCGAGACCCAGTACTTC. The V and J genes are TRBV6-5 and TRBJ2-5, with 10 bases aligning to TRBD2. The junction had 3 bases not matched to a gene; V was cut back by 0 bases and J by 5 bases. The CDR3 contains 15 residues. CDR1 is MNHEY, CDR2 SVGAGI, per germline.

The V gene is TRBV19, the J gene TRBJ1-1; weak D call: TRBD1 (6 bases). From germline, CDR1 is LNHDA and CDR2 SQIVND (reference sequence). Between the trimmed V and J ends, which lost 7 bases and 0 bases, there was a span of 21 bases. The CDR3 is made up of 17 amino acids. This CDR3 is CASTSRGRGSMNTEAFF. CDR3 DNA: TGTGCCAGTACTTCGCGAGGCAGGGGATCGATGAACACTGAAGCTTTCTTT.

This clone was detected only once. This sequence joins TRBV7-3 and TRBJ2-1, with D maybe TRBD1 (5 bases). Trimming took off 2 bases at V and 9 bases at J, with 11 bases between the two ends. This CDR3 has 13 amino acids. Looked up from germline, CDR1 is SGHTA and CDR2 is FQGTGA. The CDR3 DNA reads TGTGCCAGCAGCTTATGGGATAGGGGTGAGCAGTTCTTC. Its protein is CASSLWDRGEQFF.

The CDR3 spells CSASPGNSNQPQHF. CDR3 nucleotide sequence: TGCAGTGCTAGTCCCGGGAATAGCAATCAGCCCCAGCATTTT. The chain carries TRBV20-1 and TRBJ1-5, with unresolved D. The CDR3 contains 14 residues. The V gene lost 3 bases and the J gene lost 0 bases, with 9 bases spanning the gap. Germline V gene data show CDR1 as DFQATT and CDR2 as SNEGSKA (reference sequence).

This clone was recorded once. The chain recombines TRBV5-1 with TRBJ1-1; D is unresolved. From germline, CDR1 is SGHRS and CDR2 YFSETQ. The CDR3 length is 14 residues. V lost 0 bases and J 7 bases, leaving 13 bases between the germline ends. This CDR3 is CASSLDGSTGEAFF. The CDR3 DNA reads TGCGCCAGCAGCTTGGATGGGTCTACGGGTGAAGCTTTCTTT.

For this clone: Other DNA sequences in this specimen translate into the identical CDR3. CDR3 residues: CASSLGGSQETQYF. DNA of the CDR3: TGTGCCAGCAGCTTGGGGGGCTCCCAAGAGACCCAGTACTTC. The rearrangement uses TRBV5-6 and TRBJ2-5; perhaps TRBD1 as D (5 bases). Trimming removed 0 bases from V and 1 base from J, with 7 bases in between. Germline CDR1 and CDR2: SGHDT and YYEEEE. The CDR3 spans 14 residues.

The CDR3 bases are TGTGCCAGCAGCCAACTCCGGACTAGGGAGCAGTACTTC. This encodes CASSQLRTREQYF. V gene TRBV3-1 (or the pseudogene TRBV3-2) combines with J gene TRBJ2-7; the match to TRBD2 covers 7 bases. Trimming removed 2 bases from V and 7 bases from J; junction bases left unmatched: 5. The CDR3 contains 13 residues. Germline lookup yields CDR1 LGHDT and CDR2 YNNKEL (reference sequence).

This rearrangement joins TRBV27 to TRBJ1-6, with TRBD1 matching 7 bases. V gave up 3 bases and J gave up 7 bases; unmatched junction bases: 6. CDR3 length equals 15 residues. Germline assignment: CDR1 MNHEY and CDR2 SMNVEV (reference sequence). This chain's CDR3 is CASSLTGTGNSPLHF. In nucleotides, the CDR3 is TGTGCCAGCAGTTTGACAGGGACGGGGAATTCACCCCTCCACTTT.

This chain connects TRBV9 to TRBJ1-3, with TRBD1 identical over 9 bases. The V segment lost 3 bases and the J segment 4 bases; nucleotides outside the gene matches: 2. This CDR3 comprises 14 residues. The germline V gene has CDR1 SGDLS and CDR2 YYNGEE. CDR3 in amino acids: CASSGTGGGNTIYF. The CDR3 DNA follows: TGTGCCAGCAGCGGAACAGGGGGCGGAAACACCATATATTTT.

This clone was counted only a few times. The chain couples TRBV19 to TRBJ2-6; no clear D. In germline, CDR1 is LNHDA, CDR2 SQIVND (reference sequence). Deletions cut 5 bases from V and 0 bases from J, with 8 bases between. The CDR3 covers 15 residues. In DNA, the CDR3 is TGTGCCAGTAGTGTCGACAACTCTGGGGCCAACGTCCTGACTTTC. Amino acid sequence: CASSVDNSGANVLTF.

Note on this clone: The junction departs from the called germline gene at one end, perhaps through a read error. The chain carries TRBV7-7 and TRBJ1-6, with 9 bases identical to TRBD1. Germline CDR1 reads SSHAT; CDR2 reads FNYEAQ (reference sequence). The CDR3 is made up of 16 amino acids. The CDR3 DNA sequence: TGTGCTAGCAGCTCCGGGACAGGGAACTATAATTCACCCCTCCACTTT. It specifies CASSSGTGNYNSPLHF. Full variable domain (rest looked up from reference TRBV7-7 and TRBJ1-6): GAGVSQSPRYKVTKRGQDVTLRCDPISSHATLYWYQQALGQGPEFLTYFNYEAQPDKSGLPSDRFSAERPEGSISTLTIQRTEQRDSAMYRCASSSGTGNYNSPLHFGNGTRLTVT.

This chain joins TRBV28 and TRBJ1-2; 8 bases are a match to TRBD1. The junction had 10 bases not matched to a gene; V was cut back by 2 bases and J by 5 bases. This CDR3 is 16 amino acids long. Germline-derived CDR1 and CDR2 are MDHEN and SYDVKM. Here the CDR3 DNA reads TGTGCCAGCAGTTTAGCAGGGGGCGTAAATAGGTATGGCTACACCTTC. It translates to CASSLAGGVNRYGYTF.

The gene calls are TRBV5-5 and TRBJ1-1; 8 bases map to TRBD1. Germline CDR1 and CDR2: SGHKS and YYEKEE (reference sequence). The CDR3 covers 15 residues. Trimming cost V 0 bases and J 5 bases; bases outside gene matches: 6. This CDR3 reads CASSLGPGGWTEAFF. CDR3 bases: TGTGCCAGCAGCTTGGGTCCAGGGGGCTGGACTGAAGCTTTCTTT.

The CDR3 reads CASSSGTGVVNEQFF. In DNA, the CDR3 is TGTGCCAGCAGCTCCGGGACAGGGGTGGTCAATGAGCAGTTCTTC. This chain uses TRBV7-9 with TRBJ2-1; 10 positions agree with TRBD1. CDR1 is SEHNR and CDR2 is FQNEAQ in the germline V gene (reference sequence). V lost 4 bases, J lost 6 bases, and 6 bases stayed unmatched. The CDR3 loop spans 15 amino acids.

The chain combines TRBV7-2 with TRBJ1-2, with D perhaps TRBD1 (6 bases). Germline V CDR1 and CDR2: SGHTA, FQGNSA. CDR3 length: 14 residues. V lost 5 bases and J lost 0, with 10 bases in between. CDR3 DNA: TGTGCCAGCAGCCCACAGGGTTCTAACTATGGCTACACCTTC. This translates into CASSPQGSNYGYTF.

This chain joins TRBV7-2 and TRBJ2-7; perhaps TRBD2 as D (5 bases). Germline CDR1 reads SGHTA; CDR2 reads FQGNSA. The CDR3 has 15 residues. Trimming shortened V by 4 bases and J by 4 bases, and 17 bases separated the two germline ends. CDR3 in amino acids: CASSSSWATGYEQYF. The CDR3 bases are TGTGCCAGCAGCTCGAGTTGGGCTACGGGGTACGAGCAGTACTTC. The variable domain in full, completed from reference TRBV7-2 and TRBJ2-7, reads GAGVSQSPSNKVTEKGKDVELRCDPISGHTALYWYRQSLGQGLEFLIYFQGNSAPDKSGLPSDRFSAERTGGSVSTLTIQRTQQEDSAVYLCASSSSWATGYEQYFGPGTRLTVT.